The rows below give T cell receptor beta chains drawn from one sample of a study of blood T cell repertoires in COVID-19. Clones were sequenced by immunoSEQ multiplex PCR, and TCRdb holds only the in-frame ones, with some missing. The sample has approximately 260,000 clones, 89% seen once. Material for sequencing was PBMCs or T cells enriched from blood (not recorded which). All receptors come from a woman aged 55-70 years who had recovered from COVID-19. CDR3s include the opening cysteine and the closing phenylalanine or tryptophan. D genes are given only for firm matches. Not all rows give a size; the values are once, few, many and, for expanded clones, a class.

CDR3 DNA	CDR3 protein	D gene	J gene	V gene	clone size
TGTGCCAGCGAGCAAACGAACACTGAAGCTTTCTTT	CASEQTNTEAFF	.	TRBJ1-1	TRBV7-9	.
TGTGCCAGCAACGAAGGGGCTGGGACAGATACGCAGTATTTT	CASNEGAGTDTQYF	.	TRBJ2-3	TRBV6-5	.
TGTGCCACCAGCAGAGAATTTTATCGGAACACCATATATTTT	CATSREFYRNTIYF	.	TRBJ1-3	TRBV15	.
TGTGCCAGTAGGGGACTAGCGGGGGCCCCTGGAGAGCAGTTCTTC	CASRGLAGAPGEQFF	TRBD2	TRBJ2-1	TRBV19	.
TGTGCCAGCAGCCCTGTAGGAAACACCATATATTTT	CASSPVGNTIYF	.	TRBJ1-3	TRBV13	.
TGTGCCAGCAGCCATCCCTTAGCGGGAAATGAGCAGTTCTTC	CASSHPLAGNEQFF	TRBD2	TRBJ2-1	TRBV3-1/TRBV3-2	once
TGCGCCAGCAGCTTGGTAGGGGGGGAAACTGAAGCTTTCTTT	CASSLVGGETEAFF	.	TRBJ1-1	TRBV5-1	.
TGTGCCTGGAGTTCGGGACTAGCCACAGATACGCAGTATTTT	CAWSSGLATDTQYF	TRBD2	TRBJ2-3	TRBV30	.
TGTGCCAGCAGTTTTCGGACAGGGGAAGAGACCCAGTACTTC	CASSFRTGEETQYF	TRBD1	TRBJ2-5	TRBV27	.
TGCAGTGTGGCTAACAGTCGGGGCTACACCTTC	CSVANSRGYTF	.	TRBJ1-2	TRBV20-1	.
TGTGCCTGGAGTGGTGGGACACGACTCATCTATAATTCACCCCTCCACTTT	CAWSGGTRLIYNSPLHF	.	TRBJ1-6	TRBV30	.
TGTGCCAGCAGTCCACAGGGGATGAACGAGCAGTACTTC	CASSPQGMNEQYF	TRBD1	TRBJ2-7	TRBV6-5	once
TGTGCCAGCAGCGATACAGTGAATTCACCCCTCCACTTT	CASSDTVNSPLHF	.	TRBJ1-6	TRBV2	.
TGTGCCAGCTCCCCCTCCTCCGGGACTAGAAACACCATATATTTT	CASSPSSGTRNTIYF	.	TRBJ1-3	TRBV18	once
TGTGCCTGGAGTCCGCTCGGGACCTACGAGCAGTACTTC	CAWSPLGTYEQYF	.	TRBJ2-7	TRBV30	.
TGCAGCGTTGTGGACAATAATGAGCAGTTCTTC	CSVVDNNEQFF	.	TRBJ2-1	TRBV29-1	.
TGCGCCAGCAGCCCTACCGGACAGGGATCAGATACGCAGTATTTT	CASSPTGQGSDTQYF	TRBD1	TRBJ2-3	TRBV5-1	.
TGTGCCAGCAAGGGGACTGACCCTAATGAAAAACTGTTTTTT	CASKGTDPNEKLFF	.	TRBJ1-4	TRBV2	.
TGTGCCAGCGGATTTTTCGGGGGGGGCACAGATACGCAGTATTTT	CASGFFGGGTDTQYF	TRBD2	TRBJ2-3	TRBV7-6	.
TGCGCCAGCAGCCAGCCGGACAGGGGAGATCAGCCCCAGCATTTT	CASSQPDRGDQPQHF	TRBD1	TRBJ1-5	TRBV4-1	once
TGTGCCAGCAATCCGGGACAGGGAAACTGGCAGTACTTC	CASNPGQGNWQYF	TRBD1	TRBJ2-7	TRBV2	.
TGTGCCAGCATCCCGGGACAGGGGGAGGACCAGCCCCAGCATTTT	CASIPGQGEDQPQHF	TRBD1	TRBJ1-5	TRBV6-5	.
TGTGCCAGCAGTGAAGCCCCTACAAGGCTTAGGGGGGGCTACACCTTC	CASSEAPTRLRGGYTF	.	TRBJ1-2	TRBV6-1	.
TGTGCCAGCAGTATTTCGGGGAGCGTCCTCTACGAGCAGTACTTC	CASSISGSVLYEQYF	.	TRBJ2-7	TRBV28	.
TGTGCCAGCAGCTTTTTTAGCGTCTCCTACAATGAGCAGTTCTTC	CASSFFSVSYNEQFF	.	TRBJ2-1	TRBV5-5	.
TGTGCCAGCTCACCAGGGTTGAGCGGGCCAATCTACGAGCAGTACTTC	CASSPGLSGPIYEQYF	.	TRBJ2-7	TRBV18	.
TGTGCCAGCAGTTTATCCGCCAGGTCCTACGAGCAGTACTTC	CASSLSARSYEQYF	.	TRBJ2-7	TRBV27	few
TGTGCCAGAAGCACCGGACAGGTATTCTTCTATGGCTACACCTTC	CARSTGQVFFYGYTF	TRBD1	TRBJ1-2	TRBV5-3	.
TGTGCCAGTAGTCTAGGGGGACAGGGTGTGAAGGGCTACACCTTC	CASSLGGQGVKGYTF	TRBD1	TRBJ1-2	TRBV19	.
TGTGCCAGCAGCGTAGCAGTCTTGACTAGCGGGAGCAATGAGCAGTTCTTC	CASSVAVLTSGSNEQFF	TRBD2	TRBJ2-1	TRBV9	.
TGTGCCAGCAGTTACTCTAAGGGGTACGAGCAGTACTTC	CASSYSKGYEQYF	.	TRBJ2-7	TRBV6-5	.
TGTGCCAGCAGCTCGAGCGGGAGTGTCTACAATGAGCAGTTCTTC	CASSSSGSVYNEQFF	TRBD2	TRBJ2-1	TRBV7-3	.
TGTGCCAGCAGCCAAACAGCTGGTACGCAGTATTTT	CASSQTAGTQYF	.	TRBJ2-3	TRBV16	.
TGTGCCATCAGTGAGCAAACAGGGGGGAATTCACCCCTCCACTTT	CAISEQTGGNSPLHF	TRBD1	TRBJ1-6	TRBV10-3	.
TGTGCCATCAGTGAAGGAGGACTCGGGAACACTGAAGCTTTCTTT	CAISEGGLGNTEAFF	.	TRBJ1-1	TRBV10-3	.
TGTGCCAGCGGTTACGGCTCGGGGAACACTGAAGCTTTCTTT	CASGYGSGNTEAFF	.	TRBJ1-1	TRBV6-5	.
TGTGCCAGCTCACCGGCGGGACTTAACTACGAGCAGTACTTC	CASSPAGLNYEQYF	.	TRBJ2-7	TRBV18	.
TGTGCCAGCTCACCACCGGCAGGGCGTTACAATGAGCAGTTCTTC	CASSPPAGRYNEQFF	.	TRBJ2-1	TRBV18	.
TGTGCCAGTAGGACGGACTGGGGAACTAATGAAAAACTGTTTTTT	CASRTDWGTNEKLFF	.	TRBJ1-4	TRBV19	.
TGTGCCAGCAGCATGGAGGGTCGGAACACTGAAGCTTTCTTT	CASSMEGRNTEAFF	.	TRBJ1-1	TRBV7-9	.
TGTGCCAGCGGACTGTTTGGTGAGCAGTTCTTC	CASGLFGEQFF	.	TRBJ2-1	TRBV2	.
TGCAGTGCTACGTTCCCGGGTGGCTACACCTTC	CSATFPGGYTF	.	TRBJ1-2	TRBV20-1	.
TGCGCCAGCAGCTTGCAGGGGACCTACTCTGGAAACACCATATATTTT	CASSLQGTYSGNTIYF	.	TRBJ1-3	TRBV5-1	.
TGTGCCACCAGTGATTCTCGGCCCGTCACTAGCGGAGTCCCTTCAAACGAGCAGTTCTTC	CATSDSRPVTSGVPSNEQFF	TRBD2	TRBJ2-1	TRBV24-1	.